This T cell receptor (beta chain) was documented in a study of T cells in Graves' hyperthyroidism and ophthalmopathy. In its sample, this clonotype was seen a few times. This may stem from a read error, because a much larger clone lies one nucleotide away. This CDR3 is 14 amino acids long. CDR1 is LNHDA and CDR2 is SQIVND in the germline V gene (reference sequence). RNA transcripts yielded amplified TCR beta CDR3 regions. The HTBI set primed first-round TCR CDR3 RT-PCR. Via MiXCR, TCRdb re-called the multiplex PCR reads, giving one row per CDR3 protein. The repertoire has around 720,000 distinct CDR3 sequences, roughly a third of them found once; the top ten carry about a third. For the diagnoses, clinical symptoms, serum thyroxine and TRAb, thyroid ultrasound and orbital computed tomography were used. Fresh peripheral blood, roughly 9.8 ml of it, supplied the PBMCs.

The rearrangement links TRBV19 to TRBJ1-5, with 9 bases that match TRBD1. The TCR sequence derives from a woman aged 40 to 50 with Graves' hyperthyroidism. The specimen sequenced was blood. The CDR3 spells CASRQGGSNQPPHF. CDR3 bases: TGTGCCAGCCGACAGGGGGGAAGCAATCAGCCCCCGCATTTT.